This TCR beta chain emerged from a study of T cells in Graves' hyperthyroidism and ophthalmopathy. Across the study: The blood sample was taken at first diagnosis, before treatment began.

Diagnosis rested on symptoms, serum thyroxine and TRAb, thyroid ultrasound, and orbital computed tomography. This clonotype has a handful of counts. Germline values: CDR1 MNHNY, CDR2 SVGAGI (reference sequence). There are 14 residues in the CDR3. V lost 2 bases, J lost 4 bases, and 9 bases lay in between. TCR beta CDR3 regions were amplified from RNA. The TCR CDR3 first-round RT-PCR relied on the HTBI primer set. MiXCR was run by TCRdb on the multiplex PCR reads, yielding one entry per CDR3 protein. The sample includes about 460,000 distinct CDR3 sequences, about 20% of them seen just once. This clonotype was sampled from a woman in her 70s with Graves' ophthalmopathy. The J gene is TRBJ2-1, the V gene TRBV6-6; D possibly corresponds to TRBD2 (5 bases). Material: blood. In DNA form, the CDR3 reads TGTGCCAGCAGTTACGGGCGGGCTTACAATGAGCAGTTCTTC. This encodes CASSYGRAYNEQFF.